The 10 T cell receptor beta chains reported below all come from one sample, sequenced in a study of cytomegalovirus exposure and HLA in healthy donors. Generated by immunoSEQ multiplex PCR, the TCRdb table keeps only in-frame clones and is missing some. The sample contains roughly 95,000 clones, around 84% of which appear only once. Sequences were obtained from PBMCs. The receptors were gathered from a man younger than 35 in good health and CMV-seropositive.

J is TRBJ2-1 and V is TRBV11-3; TRBD2 matches at 8 bases. With 5 bases clipped from V and 8 bases from J, the junction kept 5 bases outside the gene matches. The CDR3 is 13 amino acids. The V gene's germline CDR1 is SGHNT and CDR2 YENEEA. CDR3 DNA sequence: TGTGCCAGCAGCCCCCTAGCGGGCCATGAGCAGTTCTTC. Translation: CASSPLAGHEQFF. Using reference TRBV11-3 and TRBJ2-1 for the parts outside the CDR3, the full variable domain is EAGVVQSPRYKIIEKKQPVAFWCNPISGHNTLYWYLQNLGQGPELLIRYENEEAVDDSQLPKDRFSAERLKGVDSTLKIQPAELGDSAVYLCASSPLAGHEQFFGPGTRLTVL.

This chain joins TRBV6-5 and TRBJ2-7; TRBD1 agrees at 12 bases. The germline gives CDR1 MNHEY, CDR2 SVGAGI. The CDR3 is 13 amino acids. V shed 6 bases and J 5 bases; nucleotides not matched to a gene: 2. The CDR3 DNA reads as TGTGCCAGCAGCCGGGACAGGGGGCACGAGCAGTACGTC. Its protein product is CASSRDRGHEQYV.

Here the CDR3 DNA reads TGTGCCACCGACGAGGGCTACACAGATACGCAGTATTTT. This translates into CATDEGYTDTQYF. The rearrangement uses TRBV19 and TRBJ2-3, with a weak D call TRBD2 (5 bases). Trimming shortened V by 10 bases and J by 2 bases, and 13 bases separated the two germline ends. The CDR3 sequence is 13 residues long. The germline V gene has CDR1 LNHDA and CDR2 SQIVND (reference sequence).

The chain employs TRBV28 and TRBJ2-7; no reliable D call. Looked up from germline, CDR1 is MDHEN and CDR2 is SYDVKM. Trimming stripped 6 bases from V and 2 bases from J, with 8 bases between. This CDR3 comprises 12 residues. CDR3 sequence: CASSRGAYEQYV. CDR3 nucleotide sequence: TGTGCCAGCAGCAGAGGAGCCTACGAGCAGTACGTC.

The chain recombines TRBV7-9 with TRBJ2-1; 13 bases agree with TRBD2. The CDR3 is made up of 15 amino acids. Per the germline V gene, CDR1 is SEHNR and CDR2 is FQNEAQ (reference sequence). Trimming at V came to 5 bases and at J to 9 bases, leaving 7 bases not matched to a gene. The chain's CDR3 is CASSALAGGPGEQFF. The CDR3, as DNA: TGTGCCAGCAGCGCACTAGCGGGAGGGCCGGGTGAGCAGTTCTTC.

The chain links TRBV7-6 to TRBJ1-3, with D possibly TRBD1 on 6 matching bases. V was shortened by 5 bases and J by 4 bases, with 12 bases between the two germline ends. This CDR3 region has 14 residues. The germline V gene has CDR1 SGHVS and CDR2 FNYEAQ. CDR3 sequence: CASSNQGFGNTIYF. DNA of the CDR3: TGTGCCAGCAGCAATCAGGGGTTCGGAAACACCATATATTTT.

This clone was seen repeatedly, ten times or more. The V call is TRBV9, the J call TRBJ2-1; tentatively, D is TRBD1 (6 bases). CDR3 length equals 14 residues. Trimming took 3 bases from V and 5 from J, leaving 12 bases between them. Germline lookup yields CDR1 SGDLS and CDR2 YYNGEE. The CDR3 DNA reads TGTGCCAGCAGCGCATACGGGACACACAATGAGCAGTTCTTC. This sequence encodes CASSAYGTHNEQFF.

The chain employs TRBV28 and TRBJ2-5; 8 bases map to TRBD2. The CDR3 is 15 residues long. Trimming cost V 6 bases and J 3 bases; bases outside gene matches: 9. Germline CDR1 MDHEN, CDR2 SYDVKM. The CDR3 region is CASSPPGTRKETQYF. The CDR3 region has the DNA TGTGCCAGCAGCCCCCCCGGGACTAGAAAAGAGACCCAGTACTTC.

The chain uses TRBV13 and TRBJ2-5; D ambiguous. Trimming removed 6 bases at V and 5 bases at J, with 7 bases between. The CDR3 runs to 11 residues. The germline CDR1 and CDR2 sequences are PRHDT and FYEKMQ (reference sequence). In nucleotides, the CDR3 is TGTGCCAGCAGTTCACGGGAGACCCAGTACTTC. Translated: CASSSRETQYF. The whole variable domain, remainder taken from reference TRBV13 and TRBJ2-5, is AAGVIQSPRHLIKEKRETATLKCYPIPRHDTVYWYQQGPGQDPQFLISFYEKMQSDKGSIPDRFSAQQFSDYHSELNMSSLELGDSALYFCASSSRETQYFGPGTRLLVL.

The chain carries TRBV5-1 and TRBJ2-3, with 14 bases that match TRBD2. Germline trimming cut 3 bases from V and 3 bases from J; bases unmatched to any gene: 15. The CDR3 sequence is 20 residues long. Looked up from germline, CDR1 is SGHRS and CDR2 is YFSETQ. For the CDR3, the DNA is TGCGCCAGCAGCTCGCGTGGAAATCCGGGACTAGCGGGGGCTACAGATACGCAGTATTTT. Residues: CASSSRGNPGLAGATDTQYF.